Listed below are T cell receptor beta chains from one sample, sequenced in a study of cytomegalovirus exposure and HLA in healthy donors. Using immunoSEQ multiplex PCR, the repertoire was profiled, and TCRdb retains in-frame clones only, with some absent. The data contain 180,000 or so clones, 82% of them singletons. The source material was PBMCs. Source of these receptors: a middle-aged man in good health and CMV-seronegative. The CDR3 runs from the conserved cysteine through the conserved F or W. The order of the fields is J gene, D gene, clone size, V gene, CDR3 protein, CDR3 DNA. The D gene is left open where the match is weak. Expanded clones get a size class; other rows say once, few or many, or leave the size out.

TRBJ2-1 TRBD2 NA TRBV5-1 CASSLLAGTYNEQFF TGCGCCAGCAGCTTGTTAGCGGGAACTTACAATGAGCAGTTCTTC
TRBJ1-2 NA NA TRBV7-2 CASSLGGAGYGYTF TGTGCCAGCAGCTTAGGAGGTGCAGGGTATGGCTACACCTTC
TRBJ2-1 TRBD2 once TRBV19 CASSRVSSGIWNEQFF TGTGCCAGTAGCCGGGTCTCTAGCGGGATTTGGAATGAGCAGTTCTTC
TRBJ1-1 TRBD1 NA TRBV2 CASSRQPTGEAFF TGTGCCAGCAGCCGACAACCGACAGGGGAAGCTTTCTTT
TRBJ2-7 NA NA TRBV7-2 CASSLRGYEQYF TGTGCCAGCAGCTTAAGGGGGTACGAGCAGTACTTC
TRBJ2-2 TRBD2 NA TRBV7-2 CASSLGGRANTGELFF TGTGCCAGCAGCCTCGGCGGGAGGGCGAACACCGGGGAGCTGTTTTTT
TRBJ2-5 NA NA TRBV7-2 CASRQQAGETQYF TGTGCCAGCAGGCAACAGGCGGGGGAGACCCAGTACTTC
TRBJ2-1 NA NA TRBV7-6 CASSDSLVYEQFF TGTGCCAGCAGCGACAGTTTGGTCTATGAGCAGTTCTTC
TRBJ2-2 TRBD1 NA TRBV7-7 CASSLGTGAGELFF TGTGCTAGCAGCTTAGGGACAGGCGCCGGGGAGCTGTTTTTT
TRBJ2-1 NA NA TRBV11-3 CASTSEARSNEQFF TGTGCCAGCACCTCGGAGGCAAGGTCAAATGAGCAGTTCTTC
TRBJ1-2 NA few TRBV11-2 CASSLDTGTAYGYTF TGTGCCAGCAGCTTAGATACAGGGACGGCCTATGGCTACACCTTC
TRBJ1-2 NA NA TRBV28 CASSTTNYGYTF TGTGCCAGCAGCACAACTAACTATGGCTACACCTTC
TRBJ1-4 NA NA TRBV11-2 CASREDRNYEKLFF TGTGCCAGCAGAGAAGACAGGAACTATGAAAAACTGTTTTTT